This TCR beta chain came from a study of early T cells in non-severe SARS-CoV-2 infection. On the study more broadly: The input, bulk RNA from unsorted whole blood, was sequenced, and chains were unpaired.

The V gene's germline CDR1 is SQVTM and CDR2 ANQGSEA. Trimming pared 6 bases from V and 4 bases from J, leaving 12 bases between. The CDR3 runs to 12 residues. Unique molecular identifiers tagged individual cDNA molecules. TCRdb re-derived calls from the 5' RACE reads in MiXCR, one entry per CDR3 protein. The data hold 75,000 to 100,000 distinct CDR3 sequences, with about 15% observed a single time. The V call is TRBV29-1, the J call TRBJ1-2, with unresolved D. Sequencing was carried out using whole blood. The receptor's source is an adult who was a healthcare worker with PCR-confirmed SARS-CoV-2 infection or an uninfected control (not recorded which). For the CDR3, the DNA is TGCAGCGTCGTTGACGGCAGCTATGGCTACACCTTC. Encoded protein: CSVVDGSYGYTF.